A single T cell receptor beta chain is shown here with its context. The data originate from a study of Ad26.COV2.S vaccination and SARS-CoV-2 variants. CDR1 is SEHNR, CDR2 FQNEAQ, per germline (reference sequence). V shed 0 bases and J shed 3 bases, with 12 bases lying between them. This CDR3 is 15 amino acids long. Treatment meaning: about 20 received Ad26.COV2.S at low or high dose, single or two shots; 5 received placebo; per-sample allocation not given. Sampling was performed 63 days after the first vaccine or placebo injection. Using immunoSEQ multiplex PCR, the repertoire was profiled, and TCRdb retains in-frame clones only, with some absent. The sample shows around 450,000 clones, roughly 87% of them seen only once.

The chain recombines TRBV7-9 with TRBJ2-7, with a tentative D call TRBD2 (6 bases). The sequencing used peripheral blood, collected in a trial of Ad26.COV2.S vaccine versus placebo. This clonotype was sampled from a person between 18 and 65 years old who received the Ad26.COV2.S COVID-19 vaccine or a placebo. The CDR3, as DNA: TGTGCCAGCAGCTTAGCGGAGGGAGCCAACTACGAGCAGTACTTC. This translates into CASSLAEGANYEQYF.